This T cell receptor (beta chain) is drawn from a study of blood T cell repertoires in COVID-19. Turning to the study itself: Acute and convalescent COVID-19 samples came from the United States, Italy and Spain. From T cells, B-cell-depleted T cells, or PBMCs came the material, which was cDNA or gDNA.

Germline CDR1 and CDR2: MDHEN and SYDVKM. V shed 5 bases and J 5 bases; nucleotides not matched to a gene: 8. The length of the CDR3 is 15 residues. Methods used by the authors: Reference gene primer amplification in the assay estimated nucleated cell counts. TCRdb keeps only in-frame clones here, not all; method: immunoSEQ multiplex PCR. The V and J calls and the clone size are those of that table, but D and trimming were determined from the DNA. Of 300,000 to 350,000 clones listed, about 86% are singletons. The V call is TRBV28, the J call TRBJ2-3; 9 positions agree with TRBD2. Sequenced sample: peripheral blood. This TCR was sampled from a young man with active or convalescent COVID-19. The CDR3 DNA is TGTGCCAGCAGTCCCCTCGTAGCGGGGGTAGATACGCAGTATTTT. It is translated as CASSPLVAGVDTQYF.